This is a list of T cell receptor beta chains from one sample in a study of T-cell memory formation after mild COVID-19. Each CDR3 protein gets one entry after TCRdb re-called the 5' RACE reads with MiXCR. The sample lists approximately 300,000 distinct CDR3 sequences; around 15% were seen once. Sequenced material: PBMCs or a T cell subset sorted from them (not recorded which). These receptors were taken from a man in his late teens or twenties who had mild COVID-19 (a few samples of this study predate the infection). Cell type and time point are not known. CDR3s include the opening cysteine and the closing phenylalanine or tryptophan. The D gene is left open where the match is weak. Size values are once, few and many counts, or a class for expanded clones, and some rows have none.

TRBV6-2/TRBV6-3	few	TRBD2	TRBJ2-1	CASSLITGGNNEQFF	TGTGCCAGCAGTTTGATAACGGGGGGAAACAATGAGCAGTTCTTC
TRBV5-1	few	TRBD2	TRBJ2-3	CASSPTSGGIDTQYF	TGCGCCAGCAGCCCGACTAGCGGGGGGATCGATACGCAGTATTTT
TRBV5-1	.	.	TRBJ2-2	CASKVQSGQNTGELFF	TGCGCCAGCAAGGTCCAGTCGGGACAGAACACCGGGGAGCTGTTTTTT
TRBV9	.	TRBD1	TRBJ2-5	CASTLGQGVGETQYF	TGTGCCAGCACGCTCGGACAGGGGGTGGGGGAGACCCAGTACTTC
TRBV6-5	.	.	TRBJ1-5	CASSGLVGQPQHF	TGTGCCAGCAGTGGGCTTGTTGGTCAGCCCCAGCATTTT
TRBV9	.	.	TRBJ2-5	CASSVGDPRSETQYF	TGTGCCAGCAGCGTAGGGGACCCTAGATCGGAGACCCAGTACTTC
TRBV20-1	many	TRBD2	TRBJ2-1	CSARGYRLAGDAEQFF	TGCAGTGCTCGAGGTTACCGACTAGCGGGGGACGCTGAGCAGTTCTTC
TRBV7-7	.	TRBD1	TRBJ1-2	CASSLPGQGTLF	TGTGCCAGCAGCCTACCGGGACAGGGGACCCTCTTC
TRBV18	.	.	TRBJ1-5	CASSRDLVNQPQHF	TGTGCCAGCTCACGGGACTTGGTAAATCAGCCCCAGCATTTT
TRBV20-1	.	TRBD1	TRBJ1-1	CSARDRNRGYTEAFF	TGCAGTGCTAGAGACCGTAACAGGGGGTACACTGAAGCTTTCTTT
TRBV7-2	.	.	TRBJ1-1	CASRQGSGTEAFF	TGTGCCAGCAGACAGGGTTCTGGTACTGAAGCTTTCTTT
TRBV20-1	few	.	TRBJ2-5	CSAGSGAPEDQYF	TGCAGTGCTGGCTCAGGTGCCCCAGAGGACCAGTACTTC
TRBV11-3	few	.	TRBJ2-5	CASSPGGPTQETQYF	TGTGCCAGCAGCCCCGGGGGACCGACGCAAGAGACCCAGTACTTC
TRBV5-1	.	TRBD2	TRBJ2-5	CASSTGTTGETQYF	TGCGCCAGCAGTACCGGGACTACGGGGGAGACCCAGTACTTC
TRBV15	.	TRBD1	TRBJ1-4	CATSNDRGREKLFF	TGTGCCACCAGCAACGACAGGGGGCGAGAGAAACTGTTTTTT
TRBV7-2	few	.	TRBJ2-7	CASSPQIPYEQYF	TGTGCCAGCAGCCCCCAGATCCCCTACGAGCAGTACTTC
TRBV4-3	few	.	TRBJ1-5	CASSQAPAGGDQPQHF	TGCGCCAGCAGCCAAGCCCCTGCGGGGGGGGATCAGCCCCAGCATTTT
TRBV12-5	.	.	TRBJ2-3	CASGLVRAGSDTQYF	TGTGCTAGTGGTTTGGTCAGGGCTGGCTCGGATACGCAGTATTTT
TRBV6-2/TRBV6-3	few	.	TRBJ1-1	CASSYGGLTEAFF	TGTGCCAGCAGTTACGGGGGCTTAACTGAAGCTTTCTTT
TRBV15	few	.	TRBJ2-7	CATALGLNYEQYF	TGTGCCACCGCCCTAGGCTTAAACTACGAGCAGTACTTC
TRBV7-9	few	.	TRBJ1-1	CASRHYRANTEAFF	TGTGCCAGCAGACATTACAGGGCTAACACTGAAGCTTTCTTT
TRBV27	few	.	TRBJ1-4	CASSFRSTHEKLFF	TGTGCCAGCAGTTTTAGATCCACTCATGAAAAACTGTTTTTT
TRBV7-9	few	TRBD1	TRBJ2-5	CASSSRDRDSGTQYF	TGTGCCAGCAGCTCCCGGGACAGGGATTCAGGGACCCAGTACTTC
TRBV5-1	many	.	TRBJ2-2	CASSPPGTLNTGELFF	TGCGCCAGCAGCCCACCCGGGACACTGAACACCGGGGAGCTGTTTTTT
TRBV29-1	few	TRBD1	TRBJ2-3	CSVTGGGSTDTQYF	TGCAGCGTAACAGGGGGCGGGAGCACAGATACGCAGTATTTT
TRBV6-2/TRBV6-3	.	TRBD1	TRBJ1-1	CASSQTGTGGTEAFF	TGTGCCAGCAGTCAGACCGGGACAGGGGGCACTGAAGCTTTCTTT
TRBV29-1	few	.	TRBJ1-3	CSVEGDPGNTIYF	TGCAGCGTGGAGGGCGACCCTGGAAACACCATATATTTT
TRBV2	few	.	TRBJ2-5	CASGNSDLSETQYF	TGTGCCAGCGGGAACTCGGACCTGTCGGAGACCCAGTACTTC
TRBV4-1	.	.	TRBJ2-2	CASSQGWAMGTGELFF	TGCGCCAGCAGCCAAGGATGGGCAATGGGCACCGGGGAGCTGTTTTTT
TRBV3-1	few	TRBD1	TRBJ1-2	CASSQVAGGGIFNYGYTF	TGTGCCAGCAGCCAGGTCGCAGGGGGCGGAATTTTTAACTATGGCTACACCTTC
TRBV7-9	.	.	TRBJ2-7	CALGEVGGTYEQYF	TGTGCCCTTGGGGAGGTAGGCGGAACTTACGAGCAGTACTTC